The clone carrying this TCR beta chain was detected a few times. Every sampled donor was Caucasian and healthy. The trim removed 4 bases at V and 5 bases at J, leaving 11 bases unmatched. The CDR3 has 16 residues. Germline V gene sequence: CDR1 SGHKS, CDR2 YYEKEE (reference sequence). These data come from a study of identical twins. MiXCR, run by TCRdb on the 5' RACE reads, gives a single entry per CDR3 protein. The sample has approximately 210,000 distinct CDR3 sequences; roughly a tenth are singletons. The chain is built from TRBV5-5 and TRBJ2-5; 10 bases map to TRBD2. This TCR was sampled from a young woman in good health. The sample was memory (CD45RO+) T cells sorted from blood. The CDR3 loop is CASSPQAGGPGETQYF. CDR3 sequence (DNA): TGTGCCAGCAGCCCCCAAGCGGGGGGGCCGGGCGAGACCCAGTACTTC.